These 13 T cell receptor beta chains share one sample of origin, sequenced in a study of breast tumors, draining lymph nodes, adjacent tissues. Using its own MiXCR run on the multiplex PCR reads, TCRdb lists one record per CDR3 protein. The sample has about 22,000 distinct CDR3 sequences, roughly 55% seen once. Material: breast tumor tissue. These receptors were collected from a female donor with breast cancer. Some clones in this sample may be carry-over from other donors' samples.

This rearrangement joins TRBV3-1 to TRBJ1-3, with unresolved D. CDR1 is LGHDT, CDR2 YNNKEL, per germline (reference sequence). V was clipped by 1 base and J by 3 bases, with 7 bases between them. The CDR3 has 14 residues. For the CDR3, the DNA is TGTGCCAGCAGCCAAGGGACGTATGGAAACACCATATATTTT. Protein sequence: CASSQGTYGNTIYF.

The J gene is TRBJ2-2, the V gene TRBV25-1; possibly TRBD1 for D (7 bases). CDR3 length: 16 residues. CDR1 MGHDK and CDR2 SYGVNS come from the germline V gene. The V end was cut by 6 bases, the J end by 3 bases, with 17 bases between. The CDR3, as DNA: TGTGCCAGCAGCCAACCAGGGGGGACCTACACCGGGGAGCTGTTTTTT. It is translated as CASSQPGGTYTGELFF.

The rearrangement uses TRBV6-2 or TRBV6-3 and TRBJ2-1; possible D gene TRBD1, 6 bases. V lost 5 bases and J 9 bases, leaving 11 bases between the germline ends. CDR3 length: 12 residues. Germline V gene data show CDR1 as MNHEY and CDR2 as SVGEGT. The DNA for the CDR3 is TGTGCCAGCAGTCAGGGGAATGGTGAGCAGTTCTTC. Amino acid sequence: CASSQGNGEQFF.

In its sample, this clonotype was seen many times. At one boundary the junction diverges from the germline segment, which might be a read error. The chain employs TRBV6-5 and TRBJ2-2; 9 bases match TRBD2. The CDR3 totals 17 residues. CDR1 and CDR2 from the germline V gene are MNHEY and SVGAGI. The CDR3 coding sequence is TGTGCCAGCAGTCACTCCACTAGCGGGTCGAACACCGGGGAGCTGTTTTTT. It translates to CASSHSTSGSNTGELFF.

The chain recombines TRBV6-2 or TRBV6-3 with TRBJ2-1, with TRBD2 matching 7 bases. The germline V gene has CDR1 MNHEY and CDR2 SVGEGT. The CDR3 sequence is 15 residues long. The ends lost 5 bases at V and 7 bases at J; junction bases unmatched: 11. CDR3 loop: CASSQRASGMNEQFF. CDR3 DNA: TGTGCCAGCAGTCAGAGGGCTAGCGGAATGAATGAGCAGTTCTTC.

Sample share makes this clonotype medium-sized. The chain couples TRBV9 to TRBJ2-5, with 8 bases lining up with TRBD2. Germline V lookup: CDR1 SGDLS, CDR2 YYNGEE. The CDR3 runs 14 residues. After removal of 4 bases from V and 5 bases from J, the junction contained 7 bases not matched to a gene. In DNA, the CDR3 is TGTGCCAGCAGCCTGGGACTAGAGGGGGAGACCCAGTACTTC. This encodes CASSLGLEGETQYF.

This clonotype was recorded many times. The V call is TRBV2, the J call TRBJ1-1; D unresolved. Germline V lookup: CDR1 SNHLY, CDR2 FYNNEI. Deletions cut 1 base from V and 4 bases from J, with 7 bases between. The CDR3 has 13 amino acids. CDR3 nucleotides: TGTGCCAGCAGTGAAGAGGTGGGCACTGAAGCTTTCTTT. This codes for CASSEEVGTEAFF.

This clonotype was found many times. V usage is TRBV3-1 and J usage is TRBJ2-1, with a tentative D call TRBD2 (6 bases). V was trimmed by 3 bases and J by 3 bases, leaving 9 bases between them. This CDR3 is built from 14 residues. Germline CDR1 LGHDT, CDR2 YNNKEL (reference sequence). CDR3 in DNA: TGTGCCAGCAGCCATACTAGCAACTACAATGAGCAGTTCTTC. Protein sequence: CASSHTSNYNEQFF.

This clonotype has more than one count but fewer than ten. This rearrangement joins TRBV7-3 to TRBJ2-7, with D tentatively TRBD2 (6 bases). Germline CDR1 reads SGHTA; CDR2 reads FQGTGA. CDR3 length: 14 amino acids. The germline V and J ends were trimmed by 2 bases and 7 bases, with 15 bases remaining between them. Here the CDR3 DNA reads TGTGCCAGCAGCTTAGTAGTAACCGCGGGGGAGCAGTACTTC. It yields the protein CASSLVVTAGEQYF.

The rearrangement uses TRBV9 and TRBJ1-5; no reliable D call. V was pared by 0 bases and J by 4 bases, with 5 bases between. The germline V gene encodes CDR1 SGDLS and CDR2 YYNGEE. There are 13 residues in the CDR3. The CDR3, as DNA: TGTGCCAGCAGCGTAGATCCGAATCAGCCCCAGCATTTT. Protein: CASSVDPNQPQHF.

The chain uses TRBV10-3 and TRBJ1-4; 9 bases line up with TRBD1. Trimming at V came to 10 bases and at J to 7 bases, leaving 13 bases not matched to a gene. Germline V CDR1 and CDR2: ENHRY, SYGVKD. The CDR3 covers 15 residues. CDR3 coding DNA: TGTGCCAGCTCCCAGGCCGGGACAGGGCTTGAAAAACTGTTTTTT. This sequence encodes CASSQAGTGLEKLFF.

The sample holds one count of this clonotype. The CDR3 protein is CASSEGGQVNQPQHF. CDR3 nucleotides: TGTGCCAGCAGTGAAGGCGGACAGGTCAATCAGCCCCAGCATTTT. V is TRBV6-1 and J is TRBJ1-5; the match to TRBD1 covers 7 bases. J was trimmed by 3 bases and V by 1 base; bases with no gene match: 3. This CDR3 has 15 amino acids. The germline V gene has CDR1 MNHNS and CDR2 SASEGT.

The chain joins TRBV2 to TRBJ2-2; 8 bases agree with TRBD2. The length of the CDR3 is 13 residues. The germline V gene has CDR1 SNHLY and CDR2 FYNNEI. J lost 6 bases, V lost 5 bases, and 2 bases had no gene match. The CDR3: CASSSGGAGELFF. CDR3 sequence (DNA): TGTGCCAGCAGTAGCGGGGGAGCCGGGGAGCTGTTTTTT.